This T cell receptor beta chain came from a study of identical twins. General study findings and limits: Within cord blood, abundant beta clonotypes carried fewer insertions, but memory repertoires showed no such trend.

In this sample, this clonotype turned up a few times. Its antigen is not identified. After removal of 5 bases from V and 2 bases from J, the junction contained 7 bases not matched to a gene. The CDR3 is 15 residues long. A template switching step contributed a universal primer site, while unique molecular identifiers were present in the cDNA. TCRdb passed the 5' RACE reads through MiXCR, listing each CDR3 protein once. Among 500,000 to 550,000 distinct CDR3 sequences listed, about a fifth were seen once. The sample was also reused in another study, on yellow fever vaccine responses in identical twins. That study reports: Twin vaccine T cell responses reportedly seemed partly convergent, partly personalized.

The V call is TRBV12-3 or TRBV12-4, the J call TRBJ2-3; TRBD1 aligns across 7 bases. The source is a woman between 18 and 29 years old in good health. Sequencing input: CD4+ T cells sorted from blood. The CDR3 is CASSKTGDFTDTQYF. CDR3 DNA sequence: TGTGCCAGCAGTAAAACAGGGGATTTCACAGATACGCAGTATTTT.